The 20 T cell receptor beta chains below all came from one sample that was sequenced in a study of blood T cell repertoires in COVID-19 (dated by TCRdb to the early 2020s). Receptor libraries were prepared by the immunoSEQ multiplex PCR assay. TCRdb re-hosts the immuneACCESS table, in-frame sequences only. Its copies lack some clones; in the studies checked, an unresolved V gene accounts for under half of them, and the cause for the rest is not known. This sample has around 40,000 clones in its table, and 92% of those were observed once. Around 12% of the sample is in the top ten clones. Sequencing was done on a sample of peripheral blood. All receptors derive from a human donor in a cohort sampled during active COVID-19.

This sequence joins TRBV5-1 and TRBJ2-3; 12 bases map to TRBD2. Unmatched junction bases numbered 2, after V lost 0 bases and J lost 3 bases. CDR1 and CDR2 from the germline V gene are SGHRS and YFSETQ. The CDR3 runs to 16 residues. CDR3 amino acids: CASSLVLAGGTDTQYF. CDR3 nucleotide sequence: TGCGCCAGCAGCTTGGTGCTAGCGGGAGGGACAGATACGCAGTATTTT.

V usage is TRBV28 and J usage is TRBJ2-7; 8 bases fit TRBD1. CDR1 is MDHEN and CDR2 is SYDVKM in the germline V gene. After removal of 3 bases from V and 5 bases from J, the junction contained 6 bases not matched to a gene. The CDR3 is 14 amino acids. The CDR3 DNA reads TGTGCCAGCAGTTTTTTACAGGGGGTAAACGAGCAGTACTTC. Translation: CASSFLQGVNEQYF. The entire variable domain, with the rest obtained from reference TRBV28 and TRBJ2-7, is as follows: DVKVTQSSRYLVKRTGEKVFLECVQDMDHENMFWYRQDPGLGLRLIYFSYDVKMKEKGDIPEGYSVSREKKERFSLILESASTNQTSMYLCASSFLQGVNEQYFGPGTRLTVT.

The J gene is TRBJ2-7, the V gene TRBV6-5; 9 nucleotides match TRBD2. V dropped 6 bases and J dropped 2; count of bases not matched to a gene: 2. Germline V gene sequence: CDR1 MNHEY, CDR2 SVGAGI. CDR3 length equals 13 residues. CDR3 coding DNA: TGTGCCAGCAGATTAGCGGGAGCCTACGAGCAGTACTTC. This sequence encodes CASRLAGAYEQYF.

The gene calls are TRBV12-5 and TRBJ2-7; TRBD1 aligns across 12 bases. V shed 0 bases, J shed 4 bases, and the junction held 10 bases outside the gene matches. The CDR3 is 18 amino acids. Germline CDR1 LGHNT, CDR2 FRNRAP. CDR3 loop: CASGLVLGTGGSRYEQYF. As DNA, the CDR3 is TGTGCTAGTGGTTTGGTACTAGGGACAGGGGGCTCCAGATACGAGCAGTACTTC.

The J gene is TRBJ2-7, the V gene TRBV6-6, with a possible D match to TRBD1 (6 bases). This CDR3 region has 14 residues. Per the germline V gene, CDR1 is MNHNY and CDR2 is SVGAGI (reference sequence). Between the trimmed V and J ends, which lost 8 bases and 7 bases, there was a span of 21 bases. The CDR3 protein is CASSVGASGTEQYF. DNA of the CDR3: TGTGCCAGCTCCGTGGGGGCCTCCGGTACAGAGCAGTACTTC.

This chain joins TRBV6-2 or TRBV6-3 and TRBJ2-3; 9 positions agree with TRBD2. Germline V CDR1 and CDR2: MNHEY, SVGEGT. With V trimmed by 0 bases and J by 6 bases, 4 bases remained unmatched. This CDR3 comprises 15 residues. CDR3 in DNA: TGTGCCAGCAGTTACTCTAGCGGGAGAGGGGATACGCAGTATTTT. This encodes CASSYSSGRGDTQYF.

This chain uses TRBV7-9 with TRBJ2-3; D gene ambiguous. Trimming left V 1 base short and J 4 bases short, with 6 bases between. Germline CDR1 and CDR2: SEHNR and FQNEAQ (reference sequence). The CDR3 runs 13 residues. In DNA, the CDR3 is TGTGCCAGCAGCTTAGTGGCGGCAGATACGCAGTATTTT. Amino acids: CASSLVAADTQYF.

V is TRBV5-1 and J is TRBJ1-2; 7 bases align to TRBD1. Germline CDR1 SGHRS, CDR2 YFSETQ. The junction had 16 bases not matched to a gene; V was cut back by 4 bases and J by 4 bases. The length of the CDR3 is 17 residues. This CDR3 is CASSRATGEGDLYGYTF. In nucleotides, the CDR3 is TGCGCCAGCAGCCGCGCTACAGGGGAAGGGGACCTCTATGGCTACACCTTC.

This clone appeared a single time. The chain links TRBV18 to TRBJ2-2; D remains unclear. CDR1 is KGHSH and CDR2 is LQKENI in the germline V gene. The V end was cut by 3 bases, the J end by 4 bases, with 9 bases between. The CDR3 spans 14 residues. CDR3 DNA: TGTGCCAGCTCACCCGGCGGCGGCACCGGGGAGCTGTTTTTT. This encodes CASSPGGGTGELFF.

The gene calls are TRBV3-1 (or the pseudogene TRBV3-2) and TRBJ1-3, with 7 bases lining up with TRBD1. With 7 bases clipped from V and 4 bases from J, the junction kept 7 bases outside the gene matches. The CDR3 spans 14 residues. Germline-derived CDR1 and CDR2 are LGHDT and YNNKEL (reference sequence). The CDR3 DNA sequence: TGTGCCAGCATGGGACAGCTCCTGGGAAACACCATATATTTT. It specifies CASMGQLLGNTIYF.

The rearrangement uses TRBV7-2 and TRBJ1-5, with 7 bases identical to TRBD1. The ends lost 3 bases at V and 2 bases at J; junction bases unmatched: 4. CDR3 length: 15 amino acids. Germline V gene data show CDR1 as SGHTA and CDR2 as FQGNSA. CDR3 in amino acids: CASSFLGGGNQPQHF. The CDR3 bases are TGTGCCAGCAGCTTCCTAGGGGGCGGCAATCAGCCCCAGCATTTT.

The rearrangement links TRBV5-5 to TRBJ1-6, with 8 bases matching TRBD1. CDR3 size: 16 residues. The germline V gene has CDR1 SGHKS and CDR2 YYEKEE (reference sequence). V shed 1 base and J 5 bases; nucleotides not matched to a gene: 5. CDR3 protein: CASSLIGTGDNSPLHF. The CDR3 nucleotides read TGTGCCAGCAGCTTGATCGGGACAGGAGATAATTCACCCCTCCACTTT.

The rearrangement joins TRBV3-1 (or the pseudogene TRBV3-2) to TRBJ2-7; D perhaps matches TRBD1 (6 bases). This CDR3 is 17 amino acids long. The germline V and J ends were trimmed by 5 bases and 0 bases, with 20 bases remaining between them. CDR1 is LGHDT, CDR2 YNNKEL, per germline (reference sequence). The CDR3 sequence: CASSKVFSTGISYEQYF. The CDR3 region has the DNA TGTGCCAGCAGCAAAGTTTTTTCGACAGGCATCTCCTACGAGCAGTACTTC.

The rearrangement uses TRBV5-6 and TRBJ2-5; 10 bases are shared with TRBD1. J lost 4 bases, V lost 0 bases, and 3 bases had no gene match. Germline CDR1 SGHDT, CDR2 YYEEEE. The CDR3 length is 15 residues. The CDR3 region is CASSLVGDRGETQYF. The CDR3 DNA sequence: TGTGCCAGCAGCTTGGTCGGGGACAGGGGAGAGACCCAGTACTTC.

The V gene is TRBV7-2, the J gene TRBJ1-1, with D uncertain. CDR3 size: 13 residues. Trimming took off 5 bases at V and 0 bases at J, with 7 bases between the two ends. Germline CDR1 is SGHTA and CDR2 is FQGNSA. CDR3 protein: CASSGRVNTEAFF. In DNA form, the CDR3 reads TGTGCCAGCAGCGGTCGGGTGAACACTGAAGCTTTCTTT. Full variable domain (remainder filled in from reference TRBV7-2 and TRBJ1-1): GAGVSQSPSNKVTEKGKDVELRCDPISGHTALYWYRQSLGQGLEFLIYFQGNSAPDKSGLPSDRFSAERTGGSVSTLTIQRTQQEDSAVYLCASSGRVNTEAFFGQGTRLTVV.

The chain recombines TRBV5-1 with TRBJ2-5; possibly TRBD1 for D (5 bases). Germline CDR1 reads SGHRS; CDR2 reads YFSETQ. This CDR3 has 14 residues. Trimming removed 2 bases from V and 5 bases from J, with 13 bases in between. DNA for the CDR3: TGCGCCAGCAGCTTTGGCGGACAAGGGGAGACCCAGTACTTC. It is translated as CASSFGGQGETQYF.

V usage is TRBV18 and J usage is TRBJ1-6; a possible D gene is TRBD1 (5 bases). Trimming left V 2 bases short and J 10 bases short, with 12 bases between. CDR3 size: 14 residues. Germline CDR1 and CDR2: KGHSH and LQKENI. The CDR3 DNA reads as TGTGCCAGCTCACCAAACGGGCAGGGATCACCCCTCCACTTT. As protein: CASSPNGQGSPLHF. The whole variable domain, remainder taken from reference TRBV18 and TRBJ1-6, is NAGVMQNPRHLVRRRGQEARLRCSPMKGHSHVYWYRQLPEEGLKFMVYLQKENIIDESGMPKERFSAEFPKEGPSILRIQQVVRGDSAAYFCASSPNGQGSPLHFGNGTRLTVT.

This chain connects TRBV12-3 or TRBV12-4 to TRBJ1-1; tentatively, D is TRBD1 (6 bases). The CDR3 contains 13 residues. V dropped 6 bases and J dropped 4 bases, with 12 bases sitting between them. CDR3 loop: CASSYRAVTEAFF. Written as DNA, the CDR3 is TGTGCCAGCAGCTACAGGGCGGTCACTGAAGCTTTCTTT.

The CDR3, as DNA: TGTGCCAGCAGCTACCCGACAGGACAAGAGACCCAGTACTTC. As protein: CASSYPTGQETQYF. The chain employs TRBV7-9 and TRBJ2-5, with a tentative D call TRBD1 (6 bases). CDR1 SEHNR and CDR2 FQNEAQ come from the germline V gene (reference sequence). V lost 4 bases to trimming and J lost 2 bases, with 11 bases between them. CDR3 length: 14 amino acids.

The rearrangement joins TRBV5-1 to TRBJ2-3; 9 bases line up with TRBD2. Germline-derived CDR1 and CDR2 are SGHRS and YFSETQ. The CDR3 sequence is 16 residues long. V gave up 0 bases and J gave up 1 base; unmatched junction bases: 3. The CDR3: CASSLGSGGGTDTQYF. The DNA of the CDR3 is TGCGCCAGCAGCTTGGGTAGCGGGGGAGGCACAGATACGCAGTATTTT.